The 21 T cell receptor beta chains given below trace back to one sample, sequenced in a study of cytomegalovirus exposure and HLA in healthy donors. The PCR had 60 Vbeta and 13 Jbeta primers. Repertoires were generated with immunoSEQ multiplex PCR, while TCRdb's copy carries only in-frame clones and drops some. The sample holds under 200,000 clones, 75% seen once. Sequenced sample: PBMCs. These receptors were obtained from a male donor in good health and CMV-seronegative.

The J gene is TRBJ2-5, the V gene TRBV6-5; the D gene is possibly TRBD2 (7 bases). Per germline, CDR1 MNHEY and CDR2 SVGAGI. V lost 0 bases and J lost 6, with 17 bases in between. This CDR3 is built from 16 residues. In DNA, the CDR3 is TGTGCCAGCAGTTACTCGACGCCTGGGGGGGCTCAGACCCAGTACTTC. Its protein is CASSYSTPGGAQTQYF.

The rearrangement joins TRBV7-3 to TRBJ2-2, with TRBD2 matching 9 bases. The junction had 5 bases not matched to a gene; V was cut back by 5 bases and J by 4 bases. Germline CDR1 SGHTA, CDR2 FQGTGA. This CDR3 has 15 amino acids. CDR3 sequence: CASSVGLAGTGELFF. CDR3 DNA: TGTGCCAGCAGCGTGGGACTAGCTGGCACCGGGGAGCTGTTTTTT.

The chain employs TRBV2 and TRBJ2-2, with 7 bases identical to TRBD2. The germline V gene encodes CDR1 SNHLY and CDR2 FYNNEI. Trimming took 4 bases from V and 3 from J; bases not matched to a gene: 5. The CDR3 totals 15 residues. In DNA, the CDR3 is TGTGCCAGCAGTGTGGTACGGGGGGACACCGGGGAGCTGTTTTTT. The encoded protein is CASSVVRGDTGELFF.

For the CDR3, the DNA is TGCAGCGTTGAAGATTTGGAGGGGCTAACCGGAAACACCATATATTTT. This encodes CSVEDLEGLTGNTIYF. The rearrangement uses TRBV29-1 and TRBJ1-3; D perhaps matches TRBD1 (5 bases). The V gene lost 0 bases and the J gene lost 4 bases, with 16 bases spanning the gap. The CDR3 runs to 16 residues. Looked up from germline, CDR1 is SQVTM and CDR2 is ANQGSEA.

This rearrangement joins TRBV6-5 to TRBJ2-1, with a possible D match to TRBD1 (7 bases). This CDR3 has 15 residues. Between the trimmed V and J ends, which lost 4 bases and 2 bases, there was a span of 12 bases. Germline loops: CDR1 MNHEY, CDR2 SVGAGI. CDR3 residues: CASSSGGTTYNEQFF. Written as DNA, the CDR3 is TGTGCCAGCAGTTCAGGGGGGACCACCTACAATGAGCAGTTCTTC.

This chain uses TRBV7-9 with TRBJ1-2, with TRBD1 matching 7 bases. Germline loops: CDR1 SEHNR, CDR2 FQNEAQ (reference sequence). There are 13 residues in the CDR3. Trimming removed 5 bases from V and 4 bases from J; junction bases left unmatched: 4. The CDR3 nucleotides are TGTGCCAGCAGCCCGGGACAGAGCTATGGCTACACCTTC. This translates into CASSPGQSYGYTF.

The V gene is TRBV7-3, the J gene TRBJ1-6; 12 bases align to TRBD1. CDR1 is SGHTA and CDR2 is FQGTGA in the germline V gene. After removal of 6 bases from V and 9 bases from J, the junction contained 6 bases not matched to a gene. There are 15 residues in the CDR3. This chain's CDR3 is CASSSGTGGGSPLHF. In DNA form, the CDR3 reads TGTGCCAGCAGTTCCGGGACAGGGGGCGGTTCACCCCTCCACTTT.

The chain carries TRBV5-1 and TRBJ2-3, with 12 bases lining up with TRBD2. J gave up 3 bases and V 3 bases, and 5 bases lay outside the gene matches. The CDR3 runs 16 residues. CDR1 and CDR2 from the germline V gene are SGHRS and YFSETQ. The CDR3 region has the DNA TGCGCCAGCAGCTCCCTAGCGGGGGGGCTAACAGATACGCAGTATTTT. Residues: CASSSLAGGLTDTQYF. The full variable domain, in which reference TRBV5-1 and TRBJ2-3 provide the parts outside the CDR3, is KAGVTQTPRYLIKTRGQQVTLSCSPISGHRSVSWYQQTPGQGLQFLFEYFSETQRNKGNFPGRFSGRQFSNSRSEMNVSTLELGDSALYLCASSSLAGGLTDTQYFGPGTRLTVL.

The CDR3 loop is CASSPSAGALGTQYF. Written as DNA, the CDR3 is TGTGCCAGCAGCCCCTCGGCGGGGGCCTTGGGTACGCAGTATTTT. V usage is TRBV4-2 and J usage is TRBJ2-3; weak D call: TRBD2 (7 bases). The V gene lost 4 bases and the J gene lost 8 bases, with 19 bases spanning the gap. This CDR3 is 15 amino acids long. Germline values: CDR1 LGHNA, CDR2 YNFKEQ.

This chain links TRBV2 with TRBJ2-7; 8 bases are shared with TRBD2. CDR3 length: 17 residues. Trimming cost V 0 bases and J 3 bases; bases outside gene matches: 10. Germline lookup yields CDR1 SNHLY and CDR2 FYNNEI. CDR3 DNA sequence: TGTGCCAGCAGTGAAGCGCTTCAGGGGACTAGGGGCTACGAGCAGTACTTC. Translation: CASSEALQGTRGYEQYF.

The V and J genes are TRBV7-8 and TRBJ2-1; 7 nucleotides agree with TRBD2. V gave up 3 bases and J gave up 6 bases; unmatched junction bases: 5. Germline assignment: CDR1 SGHVS and CDR2 FQNEAQ. This CDR3 is 14 amino acids long. CDR3 loop: CASSFDTGGNEQFF. The CDR3 DNA follows: TGTGCCAGCAGCTTTGATACGGGGGGCAATGAGCAGTTCTTC.

This clone was seen a few times. The CDR3 sequence: CASSLGQNTEAFF. CDR3 coding DNA: TGCGCCAGCAGCCTGGGACAGAACACTGAAGCTTTCTTT. V usage is TRBV4-1 and J usage is TRBJ1-1; D may be TRBD1 (6 bases). With 4 bases removed from V and 1 base from J, the gap between germline ends came to 7 bases. Per germline, CDR1 MGHRA and CDR2 YSYEKL. This CDR3 has 13 amino acids.

V gene TRBV6-1 combines with J gene TRBJ1-2, with TRBD1 matching 7 bases. Germline V gene data show CDR1 as MNHNS and CDR2 as SASEGT. The CDR3 extends over 14 amino acids. V was clipped by 1 base and J by 4 bases; unmatched bases: 3. The CDR3 region is CASSEGTGLYGYTF. For the CDR3, the DNA is TGTGCCAGCAGTGAAGGGACAGGCCTCTATGGCTACACCTTC.

The V and J genes are TRBV13 and TRBJ1-1, with D hard to call. The CDR3 runs 14 residues. V was clipped by 2 bases and J by 1 base, with 8 bases between them. Germline V lookup: CDR1 PRHDT, CDR2 FYEKMQ (reference sequence). The CDR3 bases are TGTGCCAGCAGCTTATCAGTGAAGAACACTGAAGCTTTCTTT. It translates to CASSLSVKNTEAFF.

The CDR3 protein is CASSIRDSPNSPLHF. CDR3 nucleotides: TGTGCCAGTAGTATCAGGGACAGCCCAAATTCACCCCTCCACTTT. The chain is built from TRBV19 and TRBJ1-6; 7 bases fit TRBD1. The CDR3 is 15 residues long. V dropped 3 bases and J dropped 7; count of bases not matched to a gene: 6. In germline, CDR1 is LNHDA, CDR2 SQIVND (reference sequence). Based on the CDR3 plus reference TRBV19 and TRBJ1-6, the full variable domain is DGGITQSPKYLFRKEGQNVTLSCEQNLNHDAMYWYRQDPGQGLRLIYYSQIVNDFQKGDIAEGYSVSREKKESFPLTVTSAQKNPTAFYLCASSIRDSPNSPLHFGNGTRLTVT.

The V and J genes are TRBV11-2 and TRBJ2-2; a weak D match, TRBD2 (6 bases). CDR1 is SGHAT, CDR2 FQNNGV, per germline. The CDR3 totals 16 residues. Trimming stripped 1 base from V and 0 bases from J, with 9 bases between. The CDR3 DNA sequence: TGTGCCAGCAGCTTAGGAGCGGGTGCGAACACCGGGGAGCTGTTTTTT. Encoded protein: CASSLGAGANTGELFF.

V and J are TRBV27 and TRBJ2-3; 9 bases align to TRBD2. Germline CDR1 reads MNHEY; CDR2 reads SMNVEV (reference sequence). The J segment lost 1 base and the V segment lost 5 bases, leaving 10 bases of the junction unmatched. The CDR3 is 17 residues long. The CDR3 coding sequence is TGTGCCAGCAGTCCGAACAGACTAGCGGTCCGCACAGATACGCAGTATTTT. Its translation is CASSPNRLAVRTDTQYF.

The chain couples TRBV19 to TRBJ2-2, with 8 bases fitting TRBD1. Germline assignment: CDR1 LNHDA and CDR2 SQIVND (reference sequence). V shed 2 bases and J 4 bases; nucleotides not matched to a gene: 3. This CDR3 has 15 amino acids. CDR3 loop: CASSIRDRSTGELFF. CDR3 DNA: TGTGCCAGTAGTATAAGGGACAGGTCCACCGGGGAGCTGTTTTTT.

V gene TRBV30 combines with J gene TRBJ1-1, with D hard to call. CDR1 and CDR2 from the germline V gene are GTSNPN and SVGIG (reference sequence). This CDR3 comprises 11 residues. V lost 2 bases, J lost 7 bases, and 8 bases lay in between. The CDR3 region is CAWSLGSEAFF. The DNA of the CDR3 is TGTGCCTGGAGTCTAGGGAGTGAAGCTTTCTTT.

The rearrangement links TRBV10-3 to TRBJ2-7, with a tentative D call TRBD1 (5 bases). V gave up 7 bases and J gave up 5 bases, with 12 bases separating them. The germline CDR1 and CDR2 sequences are ENHRY and SYGVKD. This CDR3 spans 12 amino acids. DNA for the CDR3: TGTGCCATCAAAAATCAGGGAAACGAGCAGTACTTC. This sequence encodes CAIKNQGNEQYF.

V gene TRBV14 combines with J gene TRBJ2-7; D is perhaps TRBD1 (5 bases). CDR3 length: 13 amino acids. CDR1 and CDR2 (germline): SGHDN, FVKESK. Between the trimmed V and J ends, which lost 8 bases and 5 bases, there was a span of 16 bases. The CDR3 coding sequence is TGTGCCAGCCGACTCAAGGGGCGCAACGAGCAGTACTTC. This codes for CASRLKGRNEQYF.